This TCR beta chain is drawn from a study of T cells after yellow fever vaccination. A universal primer site and UMIs were added as TCR cDNA was made by 5'RACE template switching. TCRdb ran MiXCR on the 5' RACE reads and lists one entry per CDR3 protein. The sample includes a few hundred thousand distinct CDR3 sequences, about 3.9% seen only once; the top ten take under 20%. This clonotype was observed at least ten times. Antigen unknown. Study-wide points: Abundant contaminating clonotypes from the bulk population could appear in FACS-sorted repertoires. There was a small share of clonotypes that showed up in both the CD4 and CD8 compartments.

This CDR3 has 16 amino acids. Germline loops: CDR1 SQVTM, CDR2 ANQGSEA. Germline trimming cut 3 bases from V and 0 bases from J; bases unmatched to any gene: 4. The input for sequencing was PBMCs, taken 15 days after the yellow fever booster vaccination. This TCR came from a man between 18 and 35 years old who received the YFV17D yellow fever vaccine. The chain employs TRBV29-1 and TRBJ2-2; TRBD2 agrees at 10 bases. The chain's CDR3 is CSVEGLANANTGELFF. The CDR3 DNA follows: TGCAGCGTTGAGGGACTAGCGAACGCGAACACCGGGGAGCTGTTTTTT.